This T cell receptor beta chain came from a study of CD8 T cells in Susac syndrome. An amount of RNA that ranged from about 0.45 to 1 ug was reverse transcribed with random hexamers. With immunoSEQ multiplex PCR, TCR beta CDR3 was amplified across 54 Vbeta and 13 Jbeta. TCRdb recomputed calls from the immunoSEQ multiplex PCR reads with MiXCR, one row per CDR3 protein. The data show 85,000 to 90,000 distinct CDR3 sequences, approximately 95% seen once. V was shortened by 6 bases and J by 6 bases, with 14 bases between the two germline ends. The CDR3 sequence is 12 residues long. CDR1 is SQVTM and CDR2 is ANQGSEA in the germline V gene.

This receptor was identified in a human donor in good health. The sample consisted of CD8+ T cells from PBMCs. V is TRBV29-1 and J is TRBJ1-1; possible D gene TRBD1, 6 bases. The CDR3 nucleotides are TGCAGCGTAGTTCAGGGGAGCGCTGAAGCTTTCTTT. Translation: CSVVQGSAEAFF.